The clone carrying this T cell receptor beta chain turned up a few times. Its antigen is not known. Generation of TCR cDNA used 5'RACE template switching (which added a universal primer site and UMIs). TCRdb ran MiXCR on the 5' RACE reads and lists one entry per CDR3 protein. The sample lists 150,000 to 200,000 distinct CDR3 sequences, about a tenth occurring once. This entry comes from a study of T cells after yellow fever vaccination. The CDR3 contains 16 residues. J gave up 8 bases and V 4 bases, and 11 bases lay outside the gene matches. Germline CDR1 is SGHAT and CDR2 is FQDESV (reference sequence). Study conclusions and caveats: Overlap between CD4 and CD8 compartments was detected for a small share of clonotypes. Weaker, the secondary response peaked sooner, at day 5 versus 15. Highly abundant clonotypes carried over from the bulk population could end up in FACS-sorted repertoires as contaminants.

The chain has TRBV11-1 and TRBJ1-2, with 12 bases matching TRBD1. This receptor was identified in a man aged 18 to 30 who received the YFV17D yellow fever vaccine. The sample in question was CD8+ T cells sorted from PBMCs, obtained 45 days after the yellow fever booster vaccination. CDR3: CASSSNPGTGGLGYTF. CDR3 bases: TGTGCCAGCAGCTCGAACCCCGGGACAGGGGGCCTGGGCTACACCTTC. Full variable domain (rest looked up from reference TRBV11-1 and TRBJ1-2): EAEVAQSPRYKITEKSQAVAFWCDPISGHATLYWYRQILGQGPELLVQFQDESVVDDSQLPKDRFSAERLKGVDSTLKIQPAELGDSAMYLCASSSNPGTGGLGYTFGSGTRLTVV.